These 19 T cell receptor beta chains came from one sample sequenced in a study of OX40 agonist ivuxolimab in advanced cancers. Produced via immunoSEQ multiplex PCR; TCRdb's table is partial and in-frame only. Of roughly 73,000 clones listed, roughly 89% were seen once; the top ten hold less than 3%. Sample: CD4+ or CD8+ T cells sorted from blood, taken in a trial of the OX40 agonist ivuxolimab. The receptors here all came from an adult with an advanced solid tumor such as melanoma, head and neck, liver or kidney cancer.

This rearrangement joins TRBV30 to TRBJ1-2, with unresolved D. The germline V gene encodes CDR1 GTSNPN and CDR2 SVGIG (reference sequence). Deletions cut 0 bases from V and 7 bases from J, with 6 bases between. This CDR3 contains 11 residues. CDR3 protein: CAWSVGSGYTF. CDR3 in DNA: TGTGCCTGGAGTGTTGGGAGTGGCTACACCTTC.

The rearrangement uses TRBV19 and TRBJ2-2, with 8 bases identical to TRBD1. V dropped 3 bases and J dropped 7; count of bases not matched to a gene: 7. Germline CDR1 reads LNHDA; CDR2 reads SQIVND (reference sequence). There are 15 residues in the CDR3. The CDR3: CASSISRGLIGELFF. For the CDR3, the DNA is TGTGCCAGTAGTATCTCCAGGGGGCTTATCGGGGAGCTGTTTTTT.

The J gene is TRBJ2-5, the V gene TRBV7-9; no clear D gene. The CDR3 is made up of 11 amino acids. The germline V and J ends were trimmed by 1 base and 5 bases, with 2 bases remaining between them. Germline V gene data show CDR1 as SEHNR and CDR2 as FQNEAQ (reference sequence). Here the CDR3 reads CASSLDETQYF. The CDR3 region has the DNA TGTGCCAGCAGCTTAGATGAGACCCAGTACTTC.

The rearrangement uses TRBV18 and TRBJ2-3, with D unclear. Germline CDR1 KGHSH, CDR2 LQKENI. The CDR3 is made up of 12 amino acids. The ends were cut back, 3 bases at V and 5 bases at J, with 6 bases in the middle. For the CDR3, the DNA is TGTGCCAGCTCACCTGCGATAGATACGCAGTATTTT. It specifies CASSPAIDTQYF.

The V call is TRBV5-1, the J call TRBJ2-3; TRBD1 might be the D (6 bases). The CDR3 contains 14 residues. Looked up from germline, CDR1 is SGHRS and CDR2 is YFSETQ. V lost 0 bases, J lost 2 bases, and 7 bases lay in between. CDR3 in amino acids: CASSLGDTTDTQYF. The CDR3, as DNA: TGCGCCAGCAGCTTGGGGGACACCACAGATACGCAGTATTTT. The complete variable domain, with remaining parts taken from reference TRBV5-1 and TRBJ2-3, reads KAGVTQTPRYLIKTRGQQVTLSCSPISGHRSVSWYQQTPGQGLQFLFEYFSETQRNKGNFPGRFSGRQFSNSRSEMNVSTLELGDSALYLCASSLGDTTDTQYFGPGTRLTVL.

The chain joins TRBV6-5 to TRBJ1-2, with 7 bases identical to TRBD1. J gave up 1 base and V 6 bases, and 8 bases lay outside the gene matches. From germline, CDR1 is MNHEY and CDR2 SVGAGI. The CDR3 runs 15 residues. The CDR3 sequence: CASRSGGSDNYGYTF. The DNA for the CDR3 is TGTGCCAGCAGGTCAGGGGGGTCCGATAACTATGGCTACACCTTC.

The J gene is TRBJ2-1, the V gene TRBV27, with D unclear. CDR3 size: 14 residues. V was pared by 5 bases and J by 3 bases, with 11 bases between. Per germline, CDR1 MNHEY and CDR2 SMNVEV (reference sequence). This CDR3 is CASSPGYVYNEQFF. The DNA for the CDR3 is TGTGCCAGCAGTCCGGGTTATGTCTACAATGAGCAGTTCTTC.

V gene TRBV6-1 combines with J gene TRBJ2-3, with D unresolved. V was cut by 4 bases and J by 1 base, with 12 bases left in between. CDR1 and CDR2 (germline): MNHNS, SASEGT. The CDR3 loop spans 15 amino acids. CDR3 protein: CASSALLAGTDTQYF. In DNA form, the CDR3 reads TGTGCCAGCAGTGCGCTGCTGGCCGGCACAGATACGCAGTATTTT.

The chain is built from TRBV10-3 and TRBJ1-2; no clear D. The CDR3 covers 18 residues. V lost 3 bases and J 0 bases, leaving 20 bases between the germline ends. Germline V CDR1 and CDR2: ENHRY, SYGVKD. CDR3 sequence (DNA): TGTGCCATCAGTGAAACAATCGGTGTCAGGTTTACTAACTATGGCTACACCTTC. The encoded protein is CAISETIGVRFTNYGYTF.

The chain carries TRBV6-1 and TRBJ2-3, with 7 bases fitting TRBD2. Unmatched junction bases numbered 6, after V lost 3 bases and J lost 0 bases. Germline V gives CDR1 MNHNS, CDR2 SASEGT. CDR3 length: 16 residues. Here the CDR3 reads CASSEGRARSTDTQYF. The CDR3 DNA sequence: TGTGCCAGCAGTGAGGGGAGGGCACGTAGCACAGATACGCAGTATTTT.

The gene calls are TRBV4-2 and TRBJ1-1; D remains unclear. Germline V gives CDR1 LGHNA, CDR2 YNFKEQ. The germline V and J ends were trimmed by 3 bases and 4 bases, with 12 bases remaining between them. The CDR3 is made up of 14 amino acids. CDR3 nucleotides: TGTGCCAGCAGCCACCCTGTCGAGCGCACTGAAGCTTTCTTT. Amino acids: CASSHPVERTEAFF.

The chain joins TRBV28 to TRBJ1-2; weak D call: TRBD1 (5 bases). There are 15 residues in the CDR3. The V and J ends lost 3 bases and 6 bases respectively, with 17 bases between them. From germline, CDR1 is MDHEN and CDR2 SYDVKM. CDR3 residues: CASSLGRQTSDGYTF. Written as DNA, the CDR3 is TGTGCCAGCAGTTTGGGAAGACAGACCAGCGATGGCTACACCTTC.

The rearrangement links TRBV7-2 to TRBJ2-6; no reliable D call. The CDR3 covers 16 residues. V was trimmed by 5 bases and J by 0 bases, leaving 11 bases between them. The V gene's germline CDR1 is SGHTA and CDR2 FQGNSA. As DNA, the CDR3 is TGTGCCAGCAGCCGTCGGCCCTCCTCTGGGGCCAACGTCCTGACTTTC. Residues: CASSRRPSSGANVLTF.

This clone has a single count. The chain uses TRBV5-5 and TRBJ1-5, with D unclear. The CDR3 runs to 13 residues. Germline CDR1 reads SGHKS; CDR2 reads YYEKEE (reference sequence). V was trimmed by 0 bases and J by 5 bases, leaving 6 bases between them. The DNA of the CDR3 is TGTGCCAGCAGCTTGGAGGCCCATCAGCCCCAGCATTTT. This gives the protein CASSLEAHQPQHF.

V gene TRBV6-4 combines with J gene TRBJ1-2, with 7 bases matching TRBD1. Germline CDR1 and CDR2: MRHNA and SNTAGT. V shed 5 bases, J shed 7 bases, and the junction held 10 bases outside the gene matches. The CDR3 runs to 14 residues. The CDR3 DNA sequence: TGTGCCAGCAGTTCCCAACAGGGGACTGGTGGCTACACCTTC. It specifies CASSSQQGTGGYTF.

The chain carries TRBV7-9 and TRBJ1-4; D is undetermined. The CDR3 runs 15 residues. The germline CDR1 and CDR2 sequences are SEHNR and FQNEAQ (reference sequence). Trimming took 5 bases from V and 0 from J, leaving 10 bases between them. Here the CDR3 DNA reads TGTGCCAGCAGCCCCCTGCTAGCAACTAATGAAAAACTGTTTTTT. Residues: CASSPLLATNEKLFF.

The gene calls are TRBV6-1 and TRBJ1-2, with unresolved D. Germline CDR1 reads MNHNS; CDR2 reads SASEGT. Trimming left V 4 bases short and J 4 bases short, with 13 bases between. The CDR3 spans 14 residues. The CDR3 spells CASSAAAEGYGYTF. Here the CDR3 DNA reads TGTGCCAGCAGTGCGGCAGCCGAGGGCTATGGCTACACCTTC.

V is TRBV10-3 and J is TRBJ2-5; 13 positions match TRBD2. This CDR3 has 16 amino acids. Germline loops: CDR1 ENHRY, CDR2 SYGVKD. The V gene end was trimmed by 6 bases and the J gene end by 4 bases; junction bases not matched to a gene: 8. CDR3 nucleotide sequence: TGTGCCATCAGCTCGACTAGCGGGGGGCCGGGAGAGACCCAGTACTTC. This translates into CAISSTSGGPGETQYF.

V gene TRBV18 combines with J gene TRBJ2-7; TRBD1 aligns across 8 bases. Germline CDR1 KGHSH, CDR2 LQKENI. Trimming cost V 6 bases and J 5 bases; bases outside gene matches: 9. The CDR3 contains 14 residues. The CDR3 bases are TGTGCCAGCTCTCAGGACAGGGCCAGGCACGAGCAGTACTTC. Translated: CASSQDRARHEQYF. Complete variable domain (other parts from reference TRBV18 and TRBJ2-7): NAGVMQNPRHLVRRRGQEARLRCSPMKGHSHVYWYRQLPEEGLKFMVYLQKENIIDESGMPKERFSAEFPKEGPSILRIQQVVRGDSAAYFCASSQDRARHEQYFGPGTRLTVT.